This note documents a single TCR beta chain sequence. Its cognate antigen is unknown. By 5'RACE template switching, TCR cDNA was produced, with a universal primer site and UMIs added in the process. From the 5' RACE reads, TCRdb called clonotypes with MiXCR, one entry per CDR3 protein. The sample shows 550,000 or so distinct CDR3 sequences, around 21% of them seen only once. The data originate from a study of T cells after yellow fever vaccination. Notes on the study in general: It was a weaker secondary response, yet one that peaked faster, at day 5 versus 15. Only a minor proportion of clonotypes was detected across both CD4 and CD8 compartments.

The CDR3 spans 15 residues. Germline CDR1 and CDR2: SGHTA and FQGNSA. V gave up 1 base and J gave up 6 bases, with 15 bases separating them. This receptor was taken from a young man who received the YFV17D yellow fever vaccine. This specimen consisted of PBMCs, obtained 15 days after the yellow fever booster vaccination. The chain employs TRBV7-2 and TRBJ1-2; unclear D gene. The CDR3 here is CASSLGWGSYDGYTF. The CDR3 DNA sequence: TGTGCCAGCAGCTTAGGGTGGGGAAGCTATGATGGCTACACCTTC.